These 9 T cell receptor beta chains were all obtained from the same sample, sequenced in a study of neurological immune-mediated disorders. Time point noted: longitudinal time-point 3. TCRdb re-derived calls from the 5' RACE reads in MiXCR, one entry per CDR3 protein. The profile shows under 130,000 distinct CDR3 sequences, about 10% of them singletons. Sequencing was carried out using PBMCs. All receptors derive from a female donor with HTLV-1-associated myelopathy (HAM/TSP).

As to this clonotype: One base away lies a much larger clone, so this may be a sequencing read error. V and J are TRBV28 and TRBJ2-1, with TRBD2 as a possible D gene (5 bases). Germline V gene lookup returns CDR1 MDHEN and CDR2 SYDVKM. The CDR3 loop spans 14 amino acids. Trimming cost V 6 bases and J 12 bases, with 21 bases left between them. CDR3 loop: CASSFGRDLIVQFF. The CDR3 DNA follows: TGTGCCAGCAGCTTCGGCCGGGATTTGATCGTGCAGTTCTTC. The entire variable domain, with the rest obtained from reference TRBV28 and TRBJ2-1, is as follows: DVKVTQSSRYLVKRTGEKVFLECVQDMDHENMFWYRQDPGLGLRLIYFSYDVKMKEKGDIPEGYSVSREKKERFSLILESASTNQTSMYLCASSFGRDLIVQFFGPGTRLTVL.

Comment on this clonotype: A junction boundary mismatches the germline segment, possibly from a read error. The chain links TRBV10-3 to TRBJ2-7; TRBD1 matches at 9 bases. CDR1 and CDR2 (germline): ENHRY, SYGVKD. The CDR3 spans 14 residues. The CDR3 nucleotides are TGTGCCATCAGTGCCGTACAGGGGGCCTACGAGAAGTACTTC. Amino acids: CAISAVQGAYEKYF.

V gene TRBV5-1 combines with J gene TRBJ1-4, with a tentative D call TRBD1 (6 bases). The germline V gene has CDR1 SGHRS and CDR2 YFSETQ. The CDR3 extends over 14 amino acids. Deletions cut 0 bases from V and 3 bases from J, with 6 bases between. CDR3 loop: CASSLAGANEKLFF. CDR3 in DNA: TGCGCCAGCAGCTTGGCAGGGGCTAATGAAAAACTGTTTTTT.

There are many counts of this clonotype. This chain uses TRBV7-9 with TRBJ2-2; the match to TRBD1 covers 7 bases. Trimming took 4 bases from V and 0 from J; bases not matched to a gene: 8. Germline V lookup: CDR1 SEHNR, CDR2 FQNEAQ (reference sequence). This CDR3 contains 17 residues. DNA for the CDR3: TGTGCCAGCAGCTCCGCCTCGGGACAGTCGAACACCGGGGAGCTGTTTTTT. Its translation: CASSSASGQSNTGELFF. Supplemented by reference TRBV7-9 and TRBJ2-2, the full variable domain reads DTGVSQNPRHKITKRGQNVTFRCDPISEHNRLYWYRQTLGQGPEFLTYFQNEAQLEKSRLLSDRFSAERPKGSFSTLEIQRTEQGDSAMYLCASSSASGQSNTGELFFGEGSRLTVL.

In its sample, this clonotype was seen many times. This sequence joins TRBV6-2 or TRBV6-3 and TRBJ1-6; D remains unclear. Trimming cost V 7 bases and J 5 bases, with 18 bases left between them. The CDR3 sequence is 16 residues long. In germline, CDR1 is MNHEY, CDR2 SVGEGT. This CDR3 is CASIAMRSINNSPLHF. The CDR3 region has the DNA TGTGCCAGCATCGCTATGAGATCCATTAATAATTCACCCCTCCACTTT.

Many counts were recorded for this clonotype. This chain connects TRBV5-1 to TRBJ2-3, with D perhaps assigned TRBD1 or TRBD2 (6 bases each). Germline CDR1 is SGHRS and CDR2 is YFSETQ. V lost 6 bases and J 2 bases, leaving 13 bases between the germline ends. The CDR3 covers 14 residues. CDR3 DNA sequence: TGCGCCAGCATGATTGGGGGGCTCACAGATACGCAGTATTTT. Translation: CASMIGGLTDTQYF.

As for this clonotype: Being one base from a much bigger clone, this may be a read error. CDR3 nucleotide sequence: TGTGCCAGCAATGGGAAGGTAGGAGAGATCCAGTACTTC. The encoded protein is CASNGKVGEIQYF. The J gene is TRBJ2-5, the V gene TRBV5-6; unclear D gene. The CDR3 has 13 amino acids. Germline CDR1 and CDR2: SGHDT and YYEEEE.

This clonotype was recorded many times. CDR3 protein: CSVTGPNTEAFF. In nucleotides, the CDR3 is TGCAGCGTGACAGGGCCGAACACTGAAGCTTTCTTT. This sequence joins TRBV29-1 and TRBJ1-1; 7 bases line up with TRBD1. Looked up from germline, CDR1 is SQVTM and CDR2 is ANQGSEA. The CDR3 totals 12 residues. Losses at the gene ends were 6 bases for V and 1 base for J; bases not matched to a gene: 2.

This clonotype occurred many times. The chain is built from TRBV20-1 and TRBJ2-3; 9 bases map to TRBD2. The CDR3 spans 17 residues. Germline V gene data show CDR1 as DFQATT and CDR2 as SNEGSKA (reference sequence). V dropped 0 bases and J dropped 1; count of bases not matched to a gene: 8. The CDR3 sequence is CSARDIKRLAGTDTQYF. The CDR3 coding sequence is TGCAGTGCTAGAGATATTAAGCGACTAGCGGGCACAGATACGCAGTATTTT.